The rows below give T cell receptor beta chains drawn from one sample of a study of Graves' ophthalmopathy and Graves' hyperthyroidism. TCRdb re-analysed the multiplex PCR reads in MiXCR, keeping a single row per CDR3 protein. Here the sample spans some 390,000 distinct CDR3 sequences, around 18% being singletons. Sequenced input: peripheral blood. These receptors all come from a woman under 30 with Graves' ophthalmopathy. Both conserved end residues are part of each CDR3. The D gene is left open where the match is weak. The size entry is marked missing in some rows and otherwise reads once, few, many or a size class.

>TRBJ1-1|TRBD1|TRBV6-2/TRBV6-3|16|NA
TGTGCCAGCAGAGGACAGGGGGCGCGGGGAAACACTGAAGCTTTCTTT
CASRGQGARGNTEAFF
>TRBJ1-1|NA|TRBV7-3|13|NA
TGTGCCAGCAGCCCGGGGTCGGGACATTCAGCTTTCTTT
CASSPGSGHSAFF
>TRBJ1-2|NA|TRBV11-2|16|many
TGTGCCAGCAGCTTAGGGGCCGGGGAGGGACGGCGTGGCTACACCTTC
CASSLGAGEGRRGYTF
>TRBJ2-7|TRBD1|TRBV12-3/TRBV12-4|14|many
TGTGCCAGCAGTTTACGGCAGGGGGCAGGGGAGCAGTACTTC
CASSLRQGAGEQYF
>TRBJ2-7|TRBD2|TRBV7-2|15|NA
TGTGCCAGCAGCTTTTGGGGGGGAAGCTCCTACGAGCAGTACTTC
CASSFWGGSSYEQYF
>TRBJ1-5|NA|TRBV24-1|17|many
TGTGCCACCAGTGATTTTCCCGACCGGGACAGCAATCAGCCCCAGCATTTT
CATSDFPDRDSNQPQHF
>TRBJ2-4|NA|TRBV20-1|15|many
TGCAGTGCTAGACCTTGGACGGTGTTTAAAAACATTCAGTACTTC
CSARPWTVFKNIQYF
>TRBJ1-1|NA|TRBV29-1|13|many
TGCAGCGGGAAACAGGTGGCGTTAACTGAAGCTTTCTTT
CSGKQVALTEAFF
>TRBJ2-2|NA|TRBV19|16|many
TGTGCCAGTAGTATATCCCTACGGAGATTAACCGGGGAGCTGTTTTTT
CASSISLRRLTGELFF
>TRBJ2-7|NA|TRBV4-2|16|NA
TGTGCCAGCAGCCAAGATAAGCGGCTAGACGAGGACGAGCAGTACTTC
CASSQDKRLDEDEQYF
>TRBJ2-7|NA|TRBV7-6|12|many
TGTGCCAGCAGCTTACCCGGGTCGGCGCAGTACTTC
CASSLPGSAQYF
>TRBJ1-1|NA|TRBV6-2/TRBV6-3|16|many
TGTGCCAGCAGTTACTCGGGCCTCTCGGGGCTCACTGAAGCTTTCTTT
CASSYSGLSGLTEAFF
>TRBJ2-7|NA|TRBV13|13|many
TGCGCCAGCAGCCCCCGGACAACCCTCGGGCAGTACTTC
CASSPRTTLGQYF
>TRBJ1-5|NA|TRBV7-2|14|many
TGTGCCAGCAGCTTAAAGGTCGGCAATCAGCCCCAGCATTTT
CASSLKVGNQPQHF
>TRBJ2-5|NA|TRBV6-1|14|few
TGTGCCAGCAGACGATCGGTTGACCAAGAGACCCAGTACTTC
CASRRSVDQETQYF
>TRBJ1-1|NA|TRBV20-1|15|many
TGCAGTGCTCCACCCTTGGGGACGGGAAACACTGAAGCTTTCTTT
CSAPPLGTGNTEAFF
>TRBJ2-5|TRBD2|TRBV11-1|17|NA
TGTGCCAGCAGCATTGGGACTAGCGGACACGGACAAGAGACCCAGTACTTC
CASSIGTSGHGQETQYF
>TRBJ2-2|TRBD2|TRBV9|17|many
TGTGCCAGCGCCCTCACGCCACTAGCGGGAGTCACCGGGGAGCTGTTTTTT
CASALTPLAGVTGELFF
>TRBJ1-1|NA|TRBV19|11|many
TGTGCCAGTAGTACCCAGGCCGAAGCTTTCTTT
CASSTQAEAFF
>TRBJ1-2|TRBD1|TRBV13|13|many
TGTGCCAGCAGCCAGGGACAGGGGAATGGCTACACCTTC
CASSQGQGNGYTF
>TRBJ2-2|TRBD2|TRBV28|15|NA
TGTGCCAGCAGTTTACCGGCTAGCGGTACCGGGGAGCTGTTTTTT
CASSLPASGTGELFF
>TRBJ2-7|TRBD1|TRBV28|13|many
TGTGCCAGCAGTTTCCTGGACAGGTACGAGCAGTACTTC
CASSFLDRYEQYF
>TRBJ2-2|NA|TRBV6-5|15|NA
TGTGCCAGCAGTTACTCGTTCAGTAACACCGGGGAGCTGTTTTTT
CASSYSFSNTGELFF
>TRBJ1-1|NA|TRBV30|10|many
TGTGCCTGGAGGACCGAGAGGGCTTTCTTT
CAWRTERAFF
>TRBJ2-2|TRBD2|TRBV19|19|NA
TGTGCCAGTAGTATAGCAGGGGGCCAGCGGGGGGGCGCCCCCGGGGAGCTGTTTTTT
CASSIAGGQRGGAPGELFF
>TRBJ2-7|TRBD1|TRBV7-9|14|many
TGTGCCAGCAGCTGGACAGGGAATTCCCACGAGCAGTACTTC
CASSWTGNSHEQYF
>TRBJ2-5|TRBD1|TRBV6-5|16|many
TGTGCCAGCAACGACGGAGGACAGGGGGCCGGGGAGACCCAGTACTTC
CASNDGGQGAGETQYF
>TRBJ2-5|NA|TRBV28|13|many
TGTGCCAGCAGTTTAGACAGAAGAGAGACCCAGTACTTC
CASSLDRRETQYF
>TRBJ1-1|NA|TRBV28|15|many
TGTGCCAGCAGTTTACCCACAGCTATGAACACTGAAGCTTTCTTT
CASSLPTAMNTEAFF
>TRBJ2-5|NA|TRBV11-2|15|many
TGTGCCAGCAGCCCTGGGGGGCAGGCCCAAGAGACCCAGTACTTC
CASSPGGQAQETQYF
>TRBJ2-5|TRBD2|TRBV2|16|NA
TGTGCCAGCAGTGAATTACTAGCGGGGGACCAAGAGACCCAGTACTTC
CASSELLAGDQETQYF
>TRBJ2-7|TRBD1|TRBV15|17|NA
TGTGCCACCAGCAGAGATCAACGGGGCAGGGGGAGCGACGAGCAGTACTTC
CATSRDQRGRGSDEQYF
>TRBJ2-6|TRBD1|TRBV12-3/TRBV12-4|18|many
TGTGCCAGCAGTTCCGGGACAGGGAAAGGGGCTGGGGCCAACGTCCTGACTTTC
CASSSGTGKGAGANVLTF
>TRBJ2-7|NA|TRBV27|15|many
TGTGCCAGCGGCAACCGGCAGGGGGGTTGGTACGAGCAGTACTTC
CASGNRQGGWYEQYF
>TRBJ1-2|NA|TRBV27|15|many
TGTGCCAGCAGTTTATCTTGGCAGGGAGGGGGGTTATACACCTTC
CASSLSWQGGGLYTF
>TRBJ2-7|NA|TRBV5-5|14|many
TGTGCCAGCAGCCGCCGGGACACCTCCTACGAGCAGTACTTC
CASSRRDTSYEQYF
>TRBJ1-5|TRBD1|TRBV2|15|many
TGTGCCAGCAGAGAGGACAGGGGTGGCGGTCAGCCCCAGCATTTT
CASREDRGGGQPQHF
>TRBJ2-2|NA|TRBV11-2|14|many
TGTGCCAGCAGCTTTGACACAAACACCGGGGAGCTGTTTTTT
CASSFDTNTGELFF
>TRBJ2-7|NA|TRBV2|13|NA
TGTGCCAGCAGAGACAGGTCATGGTACGAGCAGTACTTC
CASRDRSWYEQYF
>TRBJ1-2|NA|TRBV7-9|12|many
TGTGCCAGCAACTCCGAGCAGGGTGGCTACACCTTC
CASNSEQGGYTF
>TRBJ2-7|TRBD1|TRBV20-1|15|many
TGCAGTGCTAGAGGGAAGAGGGGGCGCGAGTACGAGCAGTACTTC
CSARGKRGREYEQYF